The text below deals with one TCR beta chain. The data originate from a study of patients and donors after allogeneic stem cell transplantation. The V gene end was trimmed by 3 bases and the J gene end by 4 bases; junction bases not matched to a gene: 3. This CDR3 has 14 amino acids. CDR1 is GTSNPN, CDR2 SVGIG, per germline (reference sequence). One entry per CDR3 protein results from TCRdb running MiXCR on the RT-PCR reads. The sample lists about 74,000 distinct CDR3 sequences, more than 20% occurring once. The sample was blood, either unsorted or a sorted T cell fraction (not recorded which). The sequence derives from a human donor who was either an allogeneic HSCT recipient or a stem cell or donor lymphocyte infusion donor (not recorded which). It is not recorded whose cells these are; they may come from a transplant donor. The chain links TRBV30 to TRBJ1-6; 7 bases match TRBD1. Written as DNA, the CDR3 is TGTGCCTGGAGGCCGACAGGGTATAATTCACCCCTCCACTTT. It translates to CAWRPTGYNSPLHF.